This record covers a single T cell receptor (beta chain). Antigen unknown. This table comes from immunoSEQ multiplex PCR, and its TCRdb copy is limited to in-frame clones, with some not included. This table has more than 110,000 clones, about 95% appearing once. The sample is drawn from a study of cytomegalovirus exposure and HLA in healthy donors. Overall study findings and caveats: In vitro experiments confirmed that three CMV-associated chains were specific for CMV antigens. Cytomegalovirus association was listed for 164 TCR beta chains.

Germline trimming cut 5 bases from V and 5 bases from J; bases unmatched to any gene: 0. Germline CDR1 and CDR2: MDHEN and SYDVKM. This CDR3 has 11 residues. This TCR came from a man in his late teens or twenties in good health and CMV-seropositive. The V call is TRBV28, the J call TRBJ2-7; 7 bases are a match to TRBD1. Sequencing was done on a sample of PBMCs. CDR3 nucleotide sequence: TGTGCCAGCAGTACAGGGGACGAGCAGTACTTC. Residues: CASSTGDEQYF. The full variable domain, in which reference TRBV28 and TRBJ2-7 provide the parts outside the CDR3, is DVKVTQSSRYLVKRTGEKVFLECVQDMDHENMFWYRQDPGLGLRLIYFSYDVKMKEKGDIPEGYSVSREKKERFSLILESASTNQTSMYLCASSTGDEQYFGPGTRLTVT.